This T cell receptor (beta chain) was profiled in a study of T cells after yellow fever vaccination. Study-level points and caveats: Reappearance after the booster was observed for most primary-vaccination clones (more than 95% CD4, approximately 90% CD8).

The ends lost 1 base at V and 5 bases at J; junction bases unmatched: 12. Germline V lookup: CDR1 LGHNA, CDR2 YNFKEQ. The CDR3 has 18 amino acids. As TCR cDNA was made by 5'RACE template switching, a universal primer site and UMIs were added. In TCRdb, the 5' RACE reads were re-called with MiXCR into one record per CDR3 protein. The sample holds under 40,000 distinct CDR3 sequences, around 6.7% seen once. Sequenced here: PBMCs, either bulk or a sorted T-cell subset (CD4+, CD8+, memory, or dextramer-sorted; not recorded which), sampled on the day of the first yellow fever vaccination. The sequence was collected from a man younger than 30 who received the YFV17D yellow fever vaccine. The rearrangement links TRBV4-2 to TRBJ2-5; 11 bases map to TRBD2. The DNA for the CDR3 is TGTGCCAGCAGCCAAGGGGGGCTAGCGGGGGGTCAGGGGGAGACCCAGTACTTC. Its translation is CASSQGGLAGGQGETQYF.